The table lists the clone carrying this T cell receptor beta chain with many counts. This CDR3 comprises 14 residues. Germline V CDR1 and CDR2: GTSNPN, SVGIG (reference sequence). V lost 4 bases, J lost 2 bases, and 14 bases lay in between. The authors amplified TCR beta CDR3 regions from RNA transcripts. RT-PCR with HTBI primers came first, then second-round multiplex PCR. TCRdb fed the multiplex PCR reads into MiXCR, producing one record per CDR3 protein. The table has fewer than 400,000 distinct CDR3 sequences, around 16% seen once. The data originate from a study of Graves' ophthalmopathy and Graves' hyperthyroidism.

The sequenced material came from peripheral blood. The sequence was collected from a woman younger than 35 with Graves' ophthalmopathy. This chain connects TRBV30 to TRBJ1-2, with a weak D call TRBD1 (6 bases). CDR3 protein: CAWIRGPFNYGYTF. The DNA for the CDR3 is TGTGCCTGGATCAGGGGCCCTTTCAACTATGGCTACACCTTC.